This T cell receptor (beta chain) was captured by sequencing in a study of blood T cell repertoires in COVID-19. The data were produced by immunoSEQ multiplex PCR, yet TCRdb's version contains in-frame clones alone and is incomplete. This table has about 500,000 clones, roughly nine tenths appearing once. Trimming took 9 bases from V and 4 from J; bases not matched to a gene: 7. The CDR3 is 15 residues long. Germline V CDR1 and CDR2: MGHDK, SYGVNS. The V gene is TRBV25-1, the J gene TRBJ2-2; 11 nucleotides agree with TRBD1. Sample: peripheral blood. This TCR derives from a man younger than 35 with COVID-19, enrolled during active disease. CDR3 protein: CASTGTGGITGELFF. For the CDR3, the DNA is TGTGCCAGTACGGGGACAGGGGGGATCACCGGGGAGCTGTTTTTT.